This T cell receptor (beta chain) was captured by sequencing in a study of early T cells in non-severe SARS-CoV-2 infection. Overall study context: Sequencing of bulk RNA from unsorted whole blood was done, without chain pairing.

Individual cDNA molecules received unique molecular identifiers during library preparation. TCRdb used MiXCR to reprocess the 5' RACE reads, holding one entry per CDR3 protein. The table includes under 90,000 distinct CDR3 sequences, under 15% detected once. The study's findings and limits: Using VDJdb, the matching emphasized anti-spike CD8 responses while missing private and CD4 specificities.

This clonotype was recorded a few times. Its antigen is unknown. Germline CDR1 LGHDT, CDR2 YNNKEL (reference sequence). CDR3 length: 14 amino acids. Trimming removed 4 bases at V and 5 bases at J, with 14 bases between. The receptor comes from an adult who was a healthcare worker with PCR-confirmed SARS-CoV-2 infection or an uninfected control (not recorded which). The specimen sequenced was whole blood. The chain has TRBV3-1 and TRBJ1-1; maybe TRBD1 (6 bases). CDR3 residues: CASSRLRGDTEAFF. The CDR3, as DNA: TGTGCCAGCAGCCGCCTCAGGGGTGATACTGAAGCTTTCTTT.